This note documents a single TCR beta chain sequence. These data originate in a study of blood T cell repertoires in COVID-19. Clones were sequenced by immunoSEQ multiplex PCR, and TCRdb holds only the in-frame ones, with some missing. The table records about 52,000 clones, 89% of them present only once. Trimming cost V 2 bases and J 9 bases; bases outside gene matches: 8. The V gene's germline CDR1 is MDHEN and CDR2 SYDVKM. This CDR3 region has 15 residues. The sequenced sample consisted of peripheral blood. This TCR was recovered from a man between 60 and 75 years old with active COVID-19. The J gene is TRBJ2-1, the V gene TRBV28; TRBD1 aligns across 9 bases. DNA for the CDR3: TGTGCCAGCAGTTTAGCTACAGGGGGCTTGGGTGAGCAGTTCTTC. It yields the protein CASSLATGGLGEQFF.